Listed below are T cell receptor beta chains from one sample, sequenced in a study of T cells and copy number aberrations in small-cell lung cancer. The repertoire was sequenced with immunoSEQ multiplex PCR; TCRdb's copy has only in-frame clones and lacks some. The sample lists 8,500 to 10,000 clones; over 75% were seen once. Sequencing input: normal tissue next to the tumor. Receptors originate from a man aged 55 to 70 with small cell lung cancer. The CDR3 runs from the conserved cysteine through the conserved F or W. Fields, in order: clone size, J gene, V gene, D gene, CDR3 protein, CDR3 DNA. The D gene is left open where the match is weak. Clone sizes are given selectively: once, few, many, or a class where the clone is expanded.

>medium-sized|TRBJ1-5|TRBV15|.
CATSSQQVRQPQHF
TGTGCCACCAGCAGCCAACAGGTCAGACAGCCCCAGCATTTT
>.|TRBJ1-3|TRBV6-5|.
CASSPMPRDTIYF
TGTGCCAGCAGTCCCATGCCCAGAGACACCATATATTTT
>medium-sized|TRBJ2-7|TRBV5-4|.
CASSLAAILYF
TGTGCCAGCAGCTTGGCGGCAATTCTGTACTTC
>.|TRBJ2-7|TRBV19|.
CASGRGISEQYF
TGTGCCAGTGGGAGAGGAATTAGCGAGCAGTACTTC
>.|TRBJ2-7|TRBV12-5|.
CASGLKSYEQYF
TGTGCTAGTGGTTTGAAATCCTACGAGCAGTACTTC
>.|TRBJ2-2|TRBV7-3|.
CASSPEGGIGTGELFF
TGTGCCAGCAGCCCCGAAGGGGGGATAGGGACCGGGGAGCTGTTTTTT
>.|TRBJ2-3|TRBV5-6|.
CASSFAKGTQYF
TGTGCCAGCAGCTTCGCAAAGGGTACGCAGTATTTT
>.|TRBJ2-7|TRBV27|TRBD1
CASSLGRGPSYEQYF
TGTGCCAGCAGTTTAGGCAGGGGGCCGTCATACGAGCAGTACTTC
>.|TRBJ1-2|TRBV27|.
CASSLFSGAPYGYTF
TGTGCCAGCAGTTTATTTTCGGGGGCCCCGTATGGCTACACCTTC
>.|TRBJ1-5|TRBV19|TRBD1
CASSPQGRRDQPQHF
TGTGCCAGTAGTCCACAGGGGCGCAGGGATCAGCCCCAGCATTTT
>.|TRBJ1-4|TRBV7-9|.
CASSLTPGKLFF
TGTGCCAGCAGCTTAACACCGGGAAAACTGTTTTTT
>few|TRBJ2-1|TRBV19|.
CASSTRGGWNEQFF
TGTGCCAGTAGTACTCGAGGGGGGTGGAATGAGCAGTTCTTC
>.|TRBJ2-3|TRBV6-1|.
CASSELAGTDTQYF
TGTGCCAGCAGTGAATTGGCGGGCACAGATACGCAGTATTTT
>.|TRBJ2-3|TRBV7-8|.
CASRIAVTVDTQYF
TGTGCCAGCAGGATAGCGGTGACGGTAGATACGCAGTATTTT
>.|TRBJ2-1|TRBV19|.
CASSTPGEQFF
TGTGCCAGTAGTACCCCGGGGGAGCAGTTCTTC
>.|TRBJ1-4|TRBV19|TRBD1
CASSTGTGRKKLFF
TGTGCCAGTAGTACTGGGACAGGACGAAAAAAACTGTTTTTT
>.|TRBJ2-7|TRBV5-1|TRBD2
CASSLLADSPYEQYF
TGCGCCAGCAGCCTCCTAGCGGATTCGCCCTACGAGCAGTACTTC
>few|TRBJ1-1|TRBV30|.
CAWGNTGRNTEAFF
TGTGCCTGGGGGAATACAGGGAGGAACACTGAAGCTTTCTTT
>once|TRBJ2-7|TRBV5-6|.
CASSLVGPSYEQYF
TGTGCCAGCAGCTTGGTCGGGCCCTCCTACGAGCAGTACTTC
>once|TRBJ1-2|TRBV7-6|.
CASSHESKSRKTYGYTF
TGTGCCAGCAGCCACGAAAGTAAATCTCGAAAGACCTATGGCTACACCTTC
>.|TRBJ2-2|TRBV6-5|.
CASSLGRTGELFF
TGTGCCAGCAGTCTGGGACGGACCGGGGAGCTGTTTTTT
>.|TRBJ2-1|TRBV13|TRBD2
CASSFRLAPEFF
TGTGCCAGCAGCTTTCGACTAGCCCCGGAGTTCTTC
>.|TRBJ2-7|TRBV5-1|TRBD2
CASRDSGGEQYF
TGCGCCAGCAGGGACAGCGGGGGCGAGCAGTACTTC
>few|TRBJ2-7|TRBV6-1|.
CASTGVLKQYF
TGTGCCAGCACGGGGGTTTTAAAGCAGTACTTC
>.|TRBJ2-1|TRBV11-3|TRBD2
CASSLGTSGRTDEQFF
TGTGCCAGCAGCTTAGGGACTAGCGGGAGAACGGATGAGCAGTTCTTC
>once|TRBJ2-2|TRBV29-1|TRBD2
CSVGGGSGSITGELFF
TGCAGCGTTGGTGGCGGGAGCGGTTCGATCACCGGGGAGCTGTTTTTT
>.|TRBJ1-5|TRBV19|TRBD1
CASSTQSTGGQPQHF
TGTGCCAGTAGTACCCAATCGACAGGGGGGCAGCCCCAGCATTTT
>.|TRBJ1-3|TRBV20-1|.
CSARLSNTIYF
TGCAGTGCTCGCCTGTCAAACACCATATATTTT
>few|TRBJ2-3|TRBV11-3|TRBD1
CASSRRQGATDTQYF
TGTGCCAGCAGCCGTCGACAGGGGGCAACAGATACGCAGTATTTT
>.|TRBJ2-1|TRBV11-2|.
CASSLLDEQFF
TGTGCCAGCAGCTTACTTGATGAGCAGTTCTTC
>once|TRBJ2-7|TRBV5-4|TRBD2
CASSSGVAGTSGSEQYF
TGTGCCAGCAGCTCTGGAGTGGCCGGGACTAGCGGCTCCGAGCAGTACTTC
>.|TRBJ1-1|TRBV11-3|TRBD1
CASSLGTQGENTEAFF
TGTGCCAGCAGCTTAGGGACGCAGGGGGAGAACACTGAAGCTTTCTTT
>.|TRBJ1-5|TRBV30|.
CAWSALSNLWTENYPSNQPQHF
TGTGCCTGGAGTGCCCTTTCTAACCTATGGACAGAGAATTACCCTAGCAATCAGCCCCAGCATTTT
>once|TRBJ2-3|TRBV5-4|.
CASSLVGSTDTQYF
TGTGCCAGCAGCTTGGTCGGTAGCACAGATACGCAGTATTTT
>.|TRBJ2-2|TRBV19|TRBD2
CATGAGGFGELFF
TGTGCCACTGGAGCGGGAGGGTTCGGGGAGCTGTTTTTT
>.|TRBJ1-2|TRBV19|.
CASSIGRNYGYTF
TGTGCCAGTAGTATCGGGAGGAACTATGGCTACACCTTC
>.|TRBJ1-2|TRBV29-1|TRBD1
CSAKGQGNSRWDYTF
TGCAGCGCAAAAGGACAGGGCAACTCCAGATGGGACTACACCTTC
>.|TRBJ1-4|TRBV10-1|TRBD1
CASGGPGGSATNEKLFF
TGCGCCAGCGGGGGTCCAGGGGGTTCTGCAACTAATGAAAAACTGTTTTTT
>.|TRBJ2-3|TRBV30|.
CAWSVRASKVYF
TGTGCCTGGAGTGTCCGGGCCAGTAAGGTGTATTTT
>.|TRBJ2-2|TRBV7-7|.
CASSLDEGTGELFF
TGTGCTAGCAGTTTAGACGAAGGCACCGGGGAGCTGTTTTTT
>.|TRBJ2-7|TRBV7-9|.
CASTRRGDSVQYF
TGTGCCAGCACTCGCCGCGGGGACAGCGTGCAGTACTTC
>.|TRBJ2-7|TRBV28|TRBD2
CASSSLAELYEQYF
TGTGCCAGCAGTTCACTAGCGGAGCTCTACGAGCAGTACTTC
>.|TRBJ1-1|TRBV19|.
CASSIGSGANTEAFF
TGTGCCAGTAGTATTGGGTCGGGGGCGAACACTGAAGCTTTCTTT
>.|TRBJ2-3|TRBV6-1|.
CASSDGTPTDTQYF
TGTGCCAGCAGTGATGGGACTCCCACAGATACGCAGTATTTT
>.|TRBJ2-3|TRBV7-2|.
CASSFTAKDTQYF
TGTGCCAGCAGCTTTACAGCAAAAGATACGCAGTATTTT
>few|TRBJ2-7|TRBV4-1|.
CASSQGLLDYEQYF
TGCGCCAGCAGCCAAGGCCTCCTAGACTACGAGCAGTACTTC
>once|TRBJ1-2|TRBV5-5|.
CASSPRTDYGYTF
TGTGCCAGCAGCCCCCGGACAGACTATGGCTACACCTTC
>.|TRBJ2-2|TRBV7-2|.
CASSFGQHTGELFF
TGTGCCAGCAGCTTTGGTCAGCACACCGGGGAGCTGTTTTTT
>.|TRBJ2-2|TRBV28|TRBD2
CASSLWRLAGGPGELFF
TGTGCCAGCAGTTTATGGAGACTAGCGGGAGGCCCCGGGGAGCTGTTTTTT
>.|TRBJ2-2|TRBV10-3|.
CAISERGIWTGELFF
TGTGCCATCAGTGAGAGGGGGATTTGGACCGGGGAGCTGTTTTTT
>once|TRBJ1-2|TRBV4-2|TRBD1
CASSQDQQGARGYTF
TGTGCCAGCAGCCAAGATCAGCAGGGGGCGCGTGGCTACACCTTC
>.|TRBJ2-3|TRBV9|.
CASSVAGTGDTQYF
TGTGCCAGCAGCGTAGCCGGAACCGGAGATACGCAGTATTTT
>.|TRBJ1-2|TRBV5-5|.
CASSSRPGYGGYTF
TGTGCCAGCAGCTCCCGGCCGGGGTACGGTGGCTACACCTTC
>.|TRBJ2-2|TRBV7-8|TRBD2
CASRSAGVAGGLLGTGELFF
TGTGCCAGCAGATCTGCGGGGGTAGCGGGAGGTCTACTAGGGACCGGGGAGCTGTTTTTT
>.|TRBJ2-7|TRBV7-2|TRBD2
CASSLNPSGSYEQYF
TGTGCCAGCAGCCTCAATCCTAGCGGGAGCTACGAGCAGTACTTC
>.|TRBJ2-7|TRBV28|.
CASSPTASYEQYF
TGTGCCAGCAGCCCGACAGCCTCCTACGAGCAGTACTTC
>.|TRBJ2-1|TRBV15|TRBD2
CATSRAGPSGLDEQFF
TGTGCCACCAGCAGAGCAGGTCCTAGCGGGTTGGATGAGCAGTTCTTC